This TCR beta chain was found in a study of T cells after yellow fever vaccination. Overall study findings and caveats: Relatively few clonotypes were ones that appeared in both CD4 and CD8 compartments. Secondary responses were weaker yet peaked faster, day 5 versus 15. Most clones from primary vaccination resurfaced after the booster (approximately 97% CD4, around 90% CD8).

This clonotype was counted a few times. Antigen specificity is unknown. There are 13 residues in the CDR3. V lost 9 bases to trimming and J lost 4 bases; unmatched junction nucleotides: 9. Germline V gene lookup returns CDR1 MNHEY and CDR2 SVGEGT. TCRdb ran MiXCR on the 5' RACE reads and lists one entry per CDR3 protein. The sample carries 250,000 to 350,000 distinct CDR3 sequences, 7.5% to 9.5% recorded once. This sequence joins TRBV6-2 or TRBV6-3 and TRBJ2-7; 7 bases fit TRBD1. This TCR came from a man between 18 and 29 years old who received the YFV17D yellow fever vaccine. The specimen comprised CD4+ T cells sorted from PBMCs, sampled 5 days after the yellow fever booster vaccination. The DNA for the CDR3 is TGTGCCAGGGAGACAGGGTCGATTTACGAGCAGTACTTC. This encodes CARETGSIYEQYF.